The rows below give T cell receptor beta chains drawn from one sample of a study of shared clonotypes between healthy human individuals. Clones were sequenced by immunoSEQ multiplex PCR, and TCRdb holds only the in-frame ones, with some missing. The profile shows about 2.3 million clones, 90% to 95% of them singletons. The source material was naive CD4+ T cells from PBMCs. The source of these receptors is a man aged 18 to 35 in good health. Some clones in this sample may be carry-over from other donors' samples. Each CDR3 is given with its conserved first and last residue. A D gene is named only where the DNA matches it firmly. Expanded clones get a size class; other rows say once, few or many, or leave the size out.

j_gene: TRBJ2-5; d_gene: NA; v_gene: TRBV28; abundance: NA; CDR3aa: CASSFQGRQETQYF; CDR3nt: TGTGCCAGCAGTTTTCAGGGCCGCCAAGAGACCCAGTACTTC
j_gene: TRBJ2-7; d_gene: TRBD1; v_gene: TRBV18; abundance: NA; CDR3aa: CASSPGQGAQQYF; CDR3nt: TGTGCCAGCTCACCGGGACAGGGGGCGCAGCAGTACTTC
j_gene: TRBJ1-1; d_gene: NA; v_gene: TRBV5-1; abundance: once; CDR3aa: CASSFGGVLGTEAFF; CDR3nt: TGCGCCAGCAGCTTTGGTGGGGTTCTGGGCACTGAAGCTTTCTTT
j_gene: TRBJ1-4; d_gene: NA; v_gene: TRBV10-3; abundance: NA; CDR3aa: CAKETGLPEKLFF; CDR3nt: TGTGCCAAAGAAACAGGGCTTCCGGAAAAACTGTTTTTT
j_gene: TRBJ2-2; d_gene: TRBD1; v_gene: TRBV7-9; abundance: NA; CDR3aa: CASSYDRGFTGELFF; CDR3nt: TGTGCCAGCAGTTACGACAGGGGGTTCACCGGGGAGCTGTTTTTT
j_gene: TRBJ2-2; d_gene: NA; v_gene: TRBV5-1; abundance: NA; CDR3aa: CASREIRTGELFF; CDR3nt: TGCGCCAGCCGGGAGATACGCACCGGGGAGCTGTTTTTT
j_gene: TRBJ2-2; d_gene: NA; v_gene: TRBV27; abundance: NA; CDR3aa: CASSGRDTGELFF; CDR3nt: TGTGCCAGCAGCGGACGGGACACCGGGGAGCTGTTTTTT
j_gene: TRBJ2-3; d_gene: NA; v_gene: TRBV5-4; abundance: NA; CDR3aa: CASSPNRATYSTDTQYF; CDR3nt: TGTGCCAGCAGCCCTAACCGAGCTACCTATAGCACAGATACGCAGTATTTT
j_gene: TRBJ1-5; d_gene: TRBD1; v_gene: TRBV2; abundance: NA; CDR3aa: CASRFDRGSNQPQHF; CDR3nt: TGTGCCAGCAGATTTGACAGGGGAAGCAATCAGCCCCAGCATTTT
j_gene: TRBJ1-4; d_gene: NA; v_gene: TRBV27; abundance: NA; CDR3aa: CASSPYRTRSEKLFF; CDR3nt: TGTGCCAGCAGTCCCTATCGGACGAGGTCCGAAAAACTGTTTTTT
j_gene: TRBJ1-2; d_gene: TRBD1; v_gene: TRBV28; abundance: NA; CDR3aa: CASSREWGQGYGYTF; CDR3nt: TGTGCCAGCAGTCGCGAATGGGGACAGGGCTATGGCTACACCTTC
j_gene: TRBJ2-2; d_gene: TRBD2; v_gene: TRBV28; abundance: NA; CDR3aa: CASSLGTSGTNTGELFF; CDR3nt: TGTGCCAGCAGTTTGGGGACTAGCGGGACTAACACCGGGGAGCTGTTTTTT
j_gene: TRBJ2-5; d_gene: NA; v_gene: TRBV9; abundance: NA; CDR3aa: CASSASGGRETQYF; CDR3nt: TGTGCCAGCAGCGCCTCCGGGGGGCGGGAGACCCAGTACTTC
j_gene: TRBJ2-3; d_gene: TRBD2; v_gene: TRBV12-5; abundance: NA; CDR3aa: CASGLGDSGRRYF; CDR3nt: TGTGCTAGTGGTTTGGGCGATAGCGGGAGACGGTATTTT
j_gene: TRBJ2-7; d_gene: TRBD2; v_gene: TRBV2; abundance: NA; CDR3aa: CASSNGGFTYEQYF; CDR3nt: TGTGCCAGCTCTAACGGGGGGTTTACCTACGAGCAGTACTTC
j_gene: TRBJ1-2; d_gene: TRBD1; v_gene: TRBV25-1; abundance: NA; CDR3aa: CASSDHRGGDGYTF; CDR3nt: TGTGCCAGCAGTGACCACAGGGGAGGCGATGGCTACACCTTC
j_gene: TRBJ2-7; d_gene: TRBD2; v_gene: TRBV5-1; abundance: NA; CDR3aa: CASSLAPSGTYEQYF; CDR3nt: TGCGCCAGCAGCTTGGCTCCTAGCGGAACCTACGAGCAGTACTTC
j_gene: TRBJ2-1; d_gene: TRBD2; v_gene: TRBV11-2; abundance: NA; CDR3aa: CASSLLAGVGEQFF; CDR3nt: TGTGCCAGCAGCCTACTAGCGGGAGTTGGTGAGCAGTTCTTC
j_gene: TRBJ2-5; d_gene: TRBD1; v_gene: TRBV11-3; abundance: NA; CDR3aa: CASSDRAGETQYF; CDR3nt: TGTGCCAGCAGCGACAGGGCGGGCGAGACCCAGTACTTC
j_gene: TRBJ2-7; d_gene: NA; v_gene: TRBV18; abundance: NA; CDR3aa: CASSQASGGQTEQYF; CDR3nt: TGTGCCAGCTCACAGGCGTCCGGCGGACAAACCGAGCAGTACTTC
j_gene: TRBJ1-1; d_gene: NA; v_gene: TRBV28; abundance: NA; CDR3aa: CASSSPRPNTEAFF; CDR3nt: TGTGCCAGCAGTTCCCCCCGGCCGAACACTGAAGCTTTCTTT